This TCR beta chain is drawn from a study of T cell responses to AZD1222 COVID-19 vaccine (dated by TCRdb to the early 2020s). General notes on the study: AZD1222 recipients given second doses at about 4 weeks or at about 12 weeks were pooled, since spike-specific TCR depth and breadth were not found to differ between the two schedules. A total of more than 230 trial participants underwent TCR sequencing, of whom about 210 received two doses of AZD1222 and about 25 received two doses of the MenACWY control vaccine. Trial participants were enrolled into age subgroups of 18-55, 56-69 and 70-plus years, which contained around 150, 29 and 61 TCR-sequenced participants, respectively. What the study reported, not specific to this receptor: CD4 TCRs associated with the vaccine covered the entire spike protein, and the dominant responses were in regions 160-218 and 743-854. Most participants were white British and females outnumbered males, and the authors suggested that clonal diversity may have been underestimated. In the small 56-69-year group, the increase in depth fell short of significance, most likely because of low power. Nearly half of unique spike-specific TCRs reportedly recognized epitopes outside regions mutated in the B.1.351 and B.1.1.7 variants. Because no day 14 peak-response samples were available, repertoires were characterized only after the peak T cell response. Conclusions about previously exposed vaccinees are limited because only 6 or 7 AZD1222 recipients were SARS-CoV-2 seropositive at baseline. After two AZD1222 doses, both the breadth and the depth of spike-specific TCRs were significantly higher than at day 0 and than in MenACWY recipients.

Concerning this clone itself: The specificity of this receptor is unknown. No base qualities exist here, and no much larger clone lies one base off it.

The CDR3 regions of human TCRbeta chains were analyzed by immunosequencing. As for how the authors treated the data: Repertoire TCRs were checked for matches against a reference library of SARS-CoV-2-specific TCRs that had been generated using the MIRA antigen-specificity platform. Breadth was defined as the fraction of unique TCRs that were SARS-CoV-2-associated, and depth was defined as the fraction of total T cells that were SARS-CoV-2-associated. Using the MIRA data, every spike-specific TCR was mapped to the spike region that the TCR reacted to and assigned to either a CD4 or a CD8 class. Log10-transformed breadth and depth values were compared by one-way ANOVA with Sidak's multiple comparisons tests. TCRdb took this table from immuneACCESS and kept in-frame rearrangements with V and J called. Such tables lack part of the clones; where checked against another copy, unresolved V genes explain under half of the gap, and the rest is unexplained. V and J calls plus clone size are reproduced from that table; the DNA served to infer D and trimming. In all, the sample holds under 200,000 clones, and roughly 93% of those were seen once. The ten top clones hold about 9.2% of the sample.

The germline V gene (reference sequence) specifies SGHAT as CDR1 and FQDESV as CDR2. V is pruned by 5 bases and J by 3 bases, leaving 4 bases of the junction without a gene match. Inclusive of the bounding cysteine and phenylalanine, the CDR3 is 16 residues long. The only DNA kept is the CDR3, 48 bases in frame from the first base. In the paper's terms, the time point label means: baseline before first vaccination. Vaccinee samples were obtained from the UK trials COV001 and COV002, which included a single-blind randomized controlled phase 2/3 trial of AZD1222 (ChAdOx1 nCoV-19) in healthy adults. Trial participant PBMC samples were collected at day 0 and day 28 after the second dose for TCRbeta chain sequencing.

Recombination joined TRBV11-1 with TRBJ2-1; the junction holds 13 bases that match TRBD2. This sample comprised peripheral blood, obtained on day 0 of AZD1222 vaccination. The sequence came from an adult in good health. The CDR3 sequence is CASSARLAGGYNEQFF. The DNA sequence reads TGTGCCAGCAGCGCCCGACTAGCGGGAGGCTACAATGAGCAGTTCTTC.